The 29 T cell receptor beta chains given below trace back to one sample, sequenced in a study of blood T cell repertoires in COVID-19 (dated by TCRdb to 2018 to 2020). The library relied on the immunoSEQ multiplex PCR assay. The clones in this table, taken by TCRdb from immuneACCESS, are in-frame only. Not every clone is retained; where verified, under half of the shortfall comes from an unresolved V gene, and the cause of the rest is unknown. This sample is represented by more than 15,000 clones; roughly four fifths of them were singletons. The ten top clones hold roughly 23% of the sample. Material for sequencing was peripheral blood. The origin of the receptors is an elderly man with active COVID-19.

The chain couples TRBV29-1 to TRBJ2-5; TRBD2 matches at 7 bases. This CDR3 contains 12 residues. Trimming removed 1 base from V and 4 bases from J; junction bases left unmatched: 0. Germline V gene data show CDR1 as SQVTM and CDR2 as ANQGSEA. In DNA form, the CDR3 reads TGCAGCGTTGAAGCGGGAGGAGAGACCCAGTACTTC. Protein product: CSVEAGGETQYF.

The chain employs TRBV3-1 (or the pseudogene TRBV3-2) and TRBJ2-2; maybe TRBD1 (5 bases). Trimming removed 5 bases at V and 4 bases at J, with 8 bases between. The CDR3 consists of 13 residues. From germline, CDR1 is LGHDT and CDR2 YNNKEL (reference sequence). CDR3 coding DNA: TGTGCCAGCAGCGCCCAGGGCACCGGGGAGCTGTTTTTT. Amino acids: CASSAQGTGELFF.

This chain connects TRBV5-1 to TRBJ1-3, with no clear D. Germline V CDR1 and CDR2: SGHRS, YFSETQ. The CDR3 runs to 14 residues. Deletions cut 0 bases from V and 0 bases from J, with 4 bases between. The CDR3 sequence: CASSLDSSGNTIYF. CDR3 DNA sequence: TGCGCCAGCAGCTTGGACAGCTCTGGAAACACCATATATTTT.

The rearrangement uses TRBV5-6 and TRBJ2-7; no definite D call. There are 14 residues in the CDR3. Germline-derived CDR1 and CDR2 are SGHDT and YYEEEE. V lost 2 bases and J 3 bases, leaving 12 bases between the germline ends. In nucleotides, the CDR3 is TGTGCCAGCAGCTTAAATCTTGCGGACTACGAGCAGTACTTC. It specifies CASSLNLADYEQYF.

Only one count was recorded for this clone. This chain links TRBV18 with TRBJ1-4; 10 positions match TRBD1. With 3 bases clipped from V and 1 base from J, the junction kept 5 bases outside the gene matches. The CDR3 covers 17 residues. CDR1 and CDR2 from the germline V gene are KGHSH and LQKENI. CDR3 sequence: CASSPTGQGGTNEKLFF. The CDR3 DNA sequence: TGTGCCAGCTCACCGACAGGACAGGGGGGAACTAATGAAAAACTGTTTTTT.

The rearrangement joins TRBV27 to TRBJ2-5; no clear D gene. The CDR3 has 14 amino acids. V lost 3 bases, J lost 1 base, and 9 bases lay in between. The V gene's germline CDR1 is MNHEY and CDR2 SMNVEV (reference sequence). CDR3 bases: TGTGCCAGCAGTTTCGGTTACAGCCAAGAGACCCAGTACTTC. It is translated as CASSFGYSQETQYF.

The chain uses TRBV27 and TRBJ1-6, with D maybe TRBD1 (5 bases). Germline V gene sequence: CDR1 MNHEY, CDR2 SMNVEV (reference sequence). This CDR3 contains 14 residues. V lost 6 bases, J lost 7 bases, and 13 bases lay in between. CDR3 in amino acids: CASRIDSSNSPLHF. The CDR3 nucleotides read TGTGCCAGCAGGATAGACAGTTCGAATTCACCCCTCCACTTT.

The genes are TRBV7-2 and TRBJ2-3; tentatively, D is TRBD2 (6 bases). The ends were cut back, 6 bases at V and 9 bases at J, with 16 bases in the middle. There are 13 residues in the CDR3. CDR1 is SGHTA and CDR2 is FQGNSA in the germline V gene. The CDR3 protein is CASSRDFFSTQYF. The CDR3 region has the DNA TGTGCCAGCAGTCGGGACTTTTTCTCAACGCAGTATTTT.

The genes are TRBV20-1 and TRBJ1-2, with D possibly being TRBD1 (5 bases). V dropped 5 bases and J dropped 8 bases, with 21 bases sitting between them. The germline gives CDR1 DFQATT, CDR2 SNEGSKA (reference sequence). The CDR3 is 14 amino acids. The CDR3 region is CSAGDSWRGEGYTF. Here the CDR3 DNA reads TGCAGTGCTGGTGACAGCTGGCGAGGAGAAGGCTACACCTTC.

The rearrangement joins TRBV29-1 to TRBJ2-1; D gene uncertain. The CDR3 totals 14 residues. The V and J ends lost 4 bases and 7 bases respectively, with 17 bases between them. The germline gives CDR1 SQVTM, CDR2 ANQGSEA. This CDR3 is CSVGTQFRSNEQFF. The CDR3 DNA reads TGCAGCGTTGGAACCCAATTTAGGAGTAATGAGCAGTTCTTC.

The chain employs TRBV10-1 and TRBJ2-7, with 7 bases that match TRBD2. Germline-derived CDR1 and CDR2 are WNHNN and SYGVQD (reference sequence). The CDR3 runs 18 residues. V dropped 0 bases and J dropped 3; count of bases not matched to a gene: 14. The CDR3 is CASSESTGGGFYGYEQYF. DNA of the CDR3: TGCGCCAGCAGTGAGTCGACGGGAGGAGGATTTTATGGCTACGAGCAGTACTTC.

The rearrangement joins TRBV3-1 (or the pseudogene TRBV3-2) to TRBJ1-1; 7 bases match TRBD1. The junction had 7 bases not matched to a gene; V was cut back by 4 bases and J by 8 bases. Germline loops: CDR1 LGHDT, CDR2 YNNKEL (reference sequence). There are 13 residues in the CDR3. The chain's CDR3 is CASSLDRFGEAFF. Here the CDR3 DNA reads TGTGCCAGCAGCCTGGACAGGTTTGGGGAAGCTTTCTTT.

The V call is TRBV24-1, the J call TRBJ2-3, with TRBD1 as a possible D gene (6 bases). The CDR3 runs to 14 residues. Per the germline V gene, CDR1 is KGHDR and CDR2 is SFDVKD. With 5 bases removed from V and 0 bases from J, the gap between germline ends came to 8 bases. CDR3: CATSGRGSTDTQYF. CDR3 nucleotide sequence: TGTGCCACCAGTGGCAGGGGAAGCACAGATACGCAGTATTTT.

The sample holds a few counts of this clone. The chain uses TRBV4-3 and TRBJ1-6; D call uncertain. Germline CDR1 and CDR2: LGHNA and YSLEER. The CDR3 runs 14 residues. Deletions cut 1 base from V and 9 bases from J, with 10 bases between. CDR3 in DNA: TGCGCCAGCAGCCAAGGGCACAGCCTTTCACCCCTCCACTTT. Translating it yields CASSQGHSLSPLHF.

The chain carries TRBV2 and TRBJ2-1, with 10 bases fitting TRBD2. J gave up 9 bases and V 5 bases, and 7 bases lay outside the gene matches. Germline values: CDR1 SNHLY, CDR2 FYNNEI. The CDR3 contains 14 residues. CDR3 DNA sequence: TGTGCCAGCAGTCCTACTAGCGGGAATAGTGAGCAGTTCTTC. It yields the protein CASSPTSGNSEQFF. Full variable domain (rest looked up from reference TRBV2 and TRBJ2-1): EPEVTQTPSHQVTQMGQEVILRCVPISNHLYFYWYRQILGQKVEFLVSFYNNEISEKSEIFDDQFSVERPDGSNFTLKIRSTKLEDSAMYFCASSPTSGNSEQFFGPGTRLTVL.

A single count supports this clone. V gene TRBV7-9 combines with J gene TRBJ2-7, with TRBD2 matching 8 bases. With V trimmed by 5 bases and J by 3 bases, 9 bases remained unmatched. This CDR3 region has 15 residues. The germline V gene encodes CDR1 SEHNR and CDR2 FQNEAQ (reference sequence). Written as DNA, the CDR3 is TGTGCCAGCAGCGGGGGGGCTAGCGGGCTCTACGAGCAGTACTTC. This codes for CASSGGASGLYEQYF. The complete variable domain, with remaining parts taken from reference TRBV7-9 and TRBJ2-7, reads DTGVSQNPRHKITKRGQNVTFRCDPISEHNRLYWYRQTLGQGPEFLTYFQNEAQLEKSRLLSDRFSAERPKGSFSTLEIQRTEQGDSAMYLCASSGGASGLYEQYFGPGTRLTVT.

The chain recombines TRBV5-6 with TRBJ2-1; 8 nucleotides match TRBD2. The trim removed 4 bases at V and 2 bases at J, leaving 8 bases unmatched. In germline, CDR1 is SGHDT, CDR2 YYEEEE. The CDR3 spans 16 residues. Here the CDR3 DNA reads TGTGCCAGCAGCCACCTCCTTAGCGGGACCTACAATGAGCAGTTCTTC. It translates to CASSHLLSGTYNEQFF.

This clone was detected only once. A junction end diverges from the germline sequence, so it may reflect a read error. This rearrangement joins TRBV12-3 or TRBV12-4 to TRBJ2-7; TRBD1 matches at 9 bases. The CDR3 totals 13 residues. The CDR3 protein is CASSLGGPGQGNF. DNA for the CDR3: TGTGCCAGCAGTTTGGGGGGACCGGGACAGGGAAACTTC.

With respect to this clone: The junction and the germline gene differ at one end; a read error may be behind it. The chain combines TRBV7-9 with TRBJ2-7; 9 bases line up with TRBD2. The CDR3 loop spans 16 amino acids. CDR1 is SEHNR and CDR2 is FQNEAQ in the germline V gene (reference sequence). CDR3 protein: CASSLASGTSAHEQYF. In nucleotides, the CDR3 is TGTGCCAGCAGCCTAGCTAGCGGGACCTCCGCCCACGAGCAGTACTTC.

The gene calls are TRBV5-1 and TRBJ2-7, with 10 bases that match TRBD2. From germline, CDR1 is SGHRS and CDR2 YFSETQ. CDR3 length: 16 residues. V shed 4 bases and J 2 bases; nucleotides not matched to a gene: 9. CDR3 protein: CASSRALAGNTYEQYF. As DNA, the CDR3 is TGCGCCAGCAGCCGGGCACTAGCGGGAAACACCTACGAGCAGTACTTC.

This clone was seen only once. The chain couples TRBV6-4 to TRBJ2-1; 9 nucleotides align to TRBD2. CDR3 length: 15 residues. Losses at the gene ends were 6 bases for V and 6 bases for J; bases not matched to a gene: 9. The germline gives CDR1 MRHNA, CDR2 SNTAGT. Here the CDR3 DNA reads TGTGCCAGCAGCACCCTAGCGGGAAAAGGCAATGAGCAGTTCTTC. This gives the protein CASSTLAGKGNEQFF.

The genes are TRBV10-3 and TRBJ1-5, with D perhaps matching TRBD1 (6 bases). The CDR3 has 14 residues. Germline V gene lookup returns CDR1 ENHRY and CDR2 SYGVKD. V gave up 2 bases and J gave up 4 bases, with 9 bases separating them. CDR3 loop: CAISEAGDNQPQHF. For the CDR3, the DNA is TGTGCCATCAGTGAGGCAGGGGATAATCAGCCCCAGCATTTT.

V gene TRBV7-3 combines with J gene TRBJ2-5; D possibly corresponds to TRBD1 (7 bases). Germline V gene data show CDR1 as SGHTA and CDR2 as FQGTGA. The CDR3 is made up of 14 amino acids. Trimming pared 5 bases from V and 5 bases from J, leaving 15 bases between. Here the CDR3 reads CASSTHPGGETQYF. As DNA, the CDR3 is TGTGCCAGCAGCACCCACCCAGGGGGGGAGACCCAGTACTTC.

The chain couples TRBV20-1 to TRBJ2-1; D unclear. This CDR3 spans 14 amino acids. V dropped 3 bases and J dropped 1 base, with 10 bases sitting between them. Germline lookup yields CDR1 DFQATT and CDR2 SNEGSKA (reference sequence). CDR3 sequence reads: CSASVGGSYNEQFF. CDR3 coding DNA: TGCAGTGCTAGTGTAGGCGGTTCCTACAATGAGCAGTTCTTC.

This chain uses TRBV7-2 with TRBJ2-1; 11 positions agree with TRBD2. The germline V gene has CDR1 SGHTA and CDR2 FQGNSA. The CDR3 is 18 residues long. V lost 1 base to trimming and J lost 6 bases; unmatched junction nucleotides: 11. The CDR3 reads CASSLVGLGLAGGNEQFF. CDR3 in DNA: TGTGCCAGCAGCTTAGTAGGATTGGGGCTAGCGGGAGGCAATGAGCAGTTCTTC.

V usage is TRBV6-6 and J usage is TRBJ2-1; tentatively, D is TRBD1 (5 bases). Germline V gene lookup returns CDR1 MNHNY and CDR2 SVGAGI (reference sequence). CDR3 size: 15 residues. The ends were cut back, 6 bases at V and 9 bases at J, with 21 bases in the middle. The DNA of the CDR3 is TGTGCCAGCAGCATTCTGGCAGGGATGGGTAGTGAGCAGTTCTTC. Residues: CASSILAGMGSEQFF.

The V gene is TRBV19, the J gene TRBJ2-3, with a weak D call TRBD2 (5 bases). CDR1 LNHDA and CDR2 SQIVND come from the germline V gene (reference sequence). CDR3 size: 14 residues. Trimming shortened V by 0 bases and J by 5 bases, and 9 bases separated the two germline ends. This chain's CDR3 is CASSIEGAVDTQYF. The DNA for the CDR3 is TGTGCCAGTAGTATAGAGGGAGCGGTAGATACGCAGTATTTT.

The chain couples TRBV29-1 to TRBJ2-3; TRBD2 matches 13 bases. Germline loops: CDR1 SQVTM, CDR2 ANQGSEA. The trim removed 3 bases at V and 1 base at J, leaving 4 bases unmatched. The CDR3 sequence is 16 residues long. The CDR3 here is CSVEGLAGWGTDTQYF. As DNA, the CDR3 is TGCAGCGTTGAGGGACTAGCGGGATGGGGCACAGATACGCAGTATTTT.

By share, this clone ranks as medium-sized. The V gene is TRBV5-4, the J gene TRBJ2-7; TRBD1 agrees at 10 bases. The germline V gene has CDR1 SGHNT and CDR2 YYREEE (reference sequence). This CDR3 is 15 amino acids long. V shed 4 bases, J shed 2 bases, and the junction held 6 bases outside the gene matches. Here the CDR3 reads CASSHTGTGAYEQYF. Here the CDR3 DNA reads TGTGCCAGCAGCCACACCGGGACAGGGGCCTACGAGCAGTACTTC. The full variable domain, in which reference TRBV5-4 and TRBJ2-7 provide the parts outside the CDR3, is ETGVTQSPTHLIKTRGQQVTLRCSSQSGHNTVSWYQQALGQGPQFIFQYYREEENGRGNFPPRFSGLQFPNYSSELNVNALELDDSALYLCASSHTGTGAYEQYFGPGTRLTVT.